This TCR beta chain was found in a study of T-cell reconstitution after alpha-beta-depleted transplantation in children. A library of TCRbeta sequences, prepared with unique molecular identifiers, was generated. TCRdb reanalysed the PCR reads using MiXCR and keeps one entry per CDR3 protein. There are over 200,000 distinct CDR3 sequences in the sample; roughly 18% occur only once, and around 45% lies in the top ten. This receptor was obtained from a male patient aged 2-10 years who had a stem cell transplant for acute lymphoblastic leukemia, so the T cells may come from the graft donor. Sequences were derived from PBMCs, mostly from graft donor cells, sampled 360 days after TCRalphabeta/CD19-depleted stem cell transplant.

The CDR3, as DNA: TGTGCCACCAGTGATAGGACTAGCGGGGTCTCAGATACGCAGTATTTT. It codes for CATSDRTSGVSDTQYF. This chain links TRBV24-1 with TRBJ2-3; 12 bases fit TRBD2. V trimming: 3 bases; J trimming: 4 bases; junction bases outside the gene matches: 4. The CDR3 length is 16 residues. Germline V CDR1 and CDR2: KGHDR, SFDVKD.